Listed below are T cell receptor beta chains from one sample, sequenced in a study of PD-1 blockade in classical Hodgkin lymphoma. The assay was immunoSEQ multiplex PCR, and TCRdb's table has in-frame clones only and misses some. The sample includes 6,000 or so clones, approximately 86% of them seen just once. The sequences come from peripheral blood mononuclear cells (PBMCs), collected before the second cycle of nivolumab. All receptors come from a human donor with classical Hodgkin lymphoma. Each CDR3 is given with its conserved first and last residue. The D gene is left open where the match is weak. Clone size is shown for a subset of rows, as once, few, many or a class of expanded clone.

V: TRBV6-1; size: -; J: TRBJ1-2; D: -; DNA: TGTGCCAGCAGCGCCTACTCGTATGGCTACACCTTC; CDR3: CASSAYSYGYTF
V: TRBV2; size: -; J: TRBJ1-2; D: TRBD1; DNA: TGTGCCAGCACCGCAGGGACAGGGTTTGACTATGGCTACACCTTC; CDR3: CASTAGTGFDYGYTF
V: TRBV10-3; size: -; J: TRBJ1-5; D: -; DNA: TGTGCGACCGGGGGCTATAGCAATCAGCCCCAGCATTTT; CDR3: CATGGYSNQPQHF
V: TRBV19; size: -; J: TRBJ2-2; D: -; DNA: TGTGCCAGTAAAGGCGGGGCGTGGGGGGTACGGAGCACCGGGGAGCTGTTTTTT; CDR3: CASKGGAWGVRSTGELFF
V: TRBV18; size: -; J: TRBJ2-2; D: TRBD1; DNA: TGTGCCAGCTCACCTGAGGACAGGCGAATGGTTCCCGGGGAGCTGTTTTTT; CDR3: CASSPEDRRMVPGELFF
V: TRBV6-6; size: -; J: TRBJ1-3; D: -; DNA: TGTGCCAGCAGTTACGGGGTGGGGGGAGCTGGAAACACCATATATTTT; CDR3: CASSYGVGGAGNTIYF
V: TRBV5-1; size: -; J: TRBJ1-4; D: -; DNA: TGCGCCAGCAGCCCCTTGGTTGGGAAGGAAAAACTGTTTTTT; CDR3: CASSPLVGKEKLFF
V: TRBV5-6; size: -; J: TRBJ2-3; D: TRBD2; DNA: TGTGCCAGCAGCTTGGCCCTCACTAGCGGGGGGGCAGGAGATACGCAGTATTTT; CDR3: CASSLALTSGGAGDTQYF
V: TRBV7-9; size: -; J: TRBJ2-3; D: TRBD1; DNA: TGTGCCAGCAGCTTAGTAGGGGACAGCTTAACGGGAGATACGCAGTATTTT; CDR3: CASSLVGDSLTGDTQYF
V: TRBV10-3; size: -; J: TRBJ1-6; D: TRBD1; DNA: TGCGCCATCAGTGAGCCCGGACAGGGAGGGCTAAGATCACCCCTCCACTTT; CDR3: CAISEPGQGGLRSPLHF
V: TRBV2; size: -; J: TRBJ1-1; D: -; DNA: TGTGCCAGCTTGACACACTTTCGAAGAGCTTTCTTT; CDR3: CASLTHFRRAFF
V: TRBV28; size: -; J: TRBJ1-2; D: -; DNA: TGTGCCAGCACTGGTAACTATGGCTACACCTTC; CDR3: CASTGNYGYTF
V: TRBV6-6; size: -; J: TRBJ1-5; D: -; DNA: TGTGCCAGCAATACACAGTATAATAGCAATCAGCCCCAGCATTTT; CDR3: CASNTQYNSNQPQHF
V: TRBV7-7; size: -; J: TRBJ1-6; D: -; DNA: TGTGCTAGCAGCTTGCGGGTGGGCTCACCCCTCCACTTT; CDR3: CASSLRVGSPLHF
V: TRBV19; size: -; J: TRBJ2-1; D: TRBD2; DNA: TGTGCCAGTAGTATAGCTCACCGCGGGAGAAGTGGTGAGCAGTTCTTC; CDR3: CASSIAHRGRSGEQFF
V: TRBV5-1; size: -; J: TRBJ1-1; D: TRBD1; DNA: TGCGCCAGCAGCTTGGACAGGGGGCTACGGACTGAAGCTTTCTTT; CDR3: CASSLDRGLRTEAFF
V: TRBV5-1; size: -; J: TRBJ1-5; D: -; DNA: TGCGCCAGCAGCTTCGGGGCGTCTGGCAATCAGCCCCAGCATTTT; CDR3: CASSFGASGNQPQHF
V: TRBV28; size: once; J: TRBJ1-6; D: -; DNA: TGTGCCAGCAGTAGATCTGGGTCACCCCTCCACTTT; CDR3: CASSRSGSPLHF
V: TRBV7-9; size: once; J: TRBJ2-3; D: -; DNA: TGTGCCAGCAGCTTTGCCGTAACAGATACGCAGTATTTT; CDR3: CASSFAVTDTQYF
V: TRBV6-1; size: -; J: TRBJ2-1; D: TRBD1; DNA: TGTGCCAGCAGTGAGGGTAGGACAGGGAACAATGAGCAGTTCTTC; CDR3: CASSEGRTGNNEQFF
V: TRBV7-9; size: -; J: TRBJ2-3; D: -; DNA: TGTGCCAGCAGCTTGCCATTTCTTAGTAGCGGAGGCACAGATACGCAGTATTTT; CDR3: CASSLPFLSSGGTDTQYF
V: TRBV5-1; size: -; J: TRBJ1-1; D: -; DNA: TGCGCCAGCGCCCTGGGGGGCACTGAAGCTTTCTTT; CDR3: CASALGGTEAFF